This T cell receptor beta chain was found in a study of blood T cell repertoires in COVID-19. At the level of the study: Samples came from the United States, Italy and Spain, spanning acute and convalescent COVID-19.

The protocol was immunoSEQ multiplex PCR, while the TCRdb copy is restricted to in-frame clones and leaves out a portion. The profile shows about 200,000 clones, 80% of them singletons. V trimming: 8 bases; J trimming: 9 bases; junction bases outside the gene matches: 16. CDR1 is KGHSH, CDR2 LQKENI, per germline. The CDR3 is 15 residues long. This TCR came from a woman aged 40 to 50 with acute COVID-19. Sample: PBMCs or T cells enriched from blood (not recorded which). The V call is TRBV18, the J call TRBJ2-5; 9 bases map to TRBD2. The CDR3 sequence is CASPRASGVLLAQYF. The CDR3, as DNA: TGTGCCAGCCCACGGGCTAGCGGGGTCCTCTTGGCCCAGTACTTC.